This T cell receptor beta chain was retrieved from a study of OX40 agonist ivuxolimab in advanced cancers. Only in-frame clones appear in the TCRdb table, and some are missing; sequencing was by immunoSEQ multiplex PCR. The repertoire holds nearly 90,000 clones, with approximately 87% as singletons. Per the germline V gene, CDR1 is SGDLS and CDR2 is YYNGEE. Trimming took 6 bases from V and 1 from J; bases not matched to a gene: 5. The CDR3 covers 14 residues. Collection of blood occurred at baseline, at cycle 4 day 1, and at cycle 7 day 1. This chain uses TRBV9 with TRBJ1-1; 8 positions match TRBD1. The clonotype comes from an adult with an advanced solid tumor such as melanoma, head and neck, liver or kidney cancer. This specimen was CD4+ or CD8+ T cells sorted from blood, taken in a trial of the OX40 agonist ivuxolimab. In nucleotides, the CDR3 is TGTGCCAGCACCCTTGACAGGGGGAACACTGAAGCTTTCTTT. This sequence encodes CASTLDRGNTEAFF.